This entry is about one T cell receptor beta chain. Antigen specificity is unknown. Germline values: CDR1 MNHEY, CDR2 SMNVEV (reference sequence). The junction had 4 bases not matched to a gene; V was cut back by 2 bases and J by 4 bases. CDR3 length equals 16 residues. The data originate from a study of cytomegalovirus exposure and HLA in healthy donors. Study-wide points: Testing in vitro showed three CMV-associated chains specific for CMV antigens. A later analysis reportedly found that, within productive TCRs, an Asian-associated ancestry cluster had fewer N-insertions than the mean observed across the approximately 690 donors.

The PCR used 60 Vbeta and 13 Jbeta primers. Here immunoSEQ multiplex PCR was the method, and the copy in TCRdb shows in-frame clones only, minus some. The sample consists of some 110,000 clones, 77% of them appearing once. The TCR originated in a woman aged 40-49 years in good health and CMV-seropositive. V usage is TRBV27 and J usage is TRBJ2-1; the match to TRBD2 covers 11 bases. Sequenced sample: PBMCs. CDR3 loop: CASSLASSGRYNEQFF. The CDR3 DNA reads as TGTGCCAGCAGTTTAGCTTCTAGCGGGAGGTACAATGAGCAGTTCTTC.